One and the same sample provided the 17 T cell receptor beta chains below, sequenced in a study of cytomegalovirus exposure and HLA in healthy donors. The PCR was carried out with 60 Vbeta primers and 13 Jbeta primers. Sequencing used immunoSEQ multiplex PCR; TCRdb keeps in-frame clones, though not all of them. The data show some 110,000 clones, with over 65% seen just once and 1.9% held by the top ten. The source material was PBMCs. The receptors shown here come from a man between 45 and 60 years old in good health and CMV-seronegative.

The CDR3 DNA follows: TGTGCCAGCAGTGTTCCGGGAAACCGGGGGGCCCAGTACTTC. Encoded protein: CASSVPGNRGAQYF. This chain links TRBV6-1 with TRBJ2-5; 7 nucleotides line up with TRBD2. The CDR3 is 14 residues long. V gave up 4 bases and J gave up 9 bases; unmatched junction bases: 11. CDR1 MNHNS and CDR2 SASEGT come from the germline V gene.

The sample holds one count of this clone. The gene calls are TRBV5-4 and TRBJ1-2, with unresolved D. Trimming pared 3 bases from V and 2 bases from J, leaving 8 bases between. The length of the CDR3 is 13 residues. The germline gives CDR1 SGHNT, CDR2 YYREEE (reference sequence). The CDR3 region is CASSWSRNYGYTF. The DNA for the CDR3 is TGTGCCAGCAGCTGGAGTCGGAACTATGGCTACACCTTC.

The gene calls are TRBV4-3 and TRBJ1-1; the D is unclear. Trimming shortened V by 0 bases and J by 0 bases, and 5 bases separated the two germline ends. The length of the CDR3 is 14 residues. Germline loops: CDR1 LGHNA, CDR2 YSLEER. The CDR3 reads CASSQDLMNTEAFF. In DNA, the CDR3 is TGCGCCAGCAGCCAAGACCTAATGAACACTGAAGCTTTCTTT.

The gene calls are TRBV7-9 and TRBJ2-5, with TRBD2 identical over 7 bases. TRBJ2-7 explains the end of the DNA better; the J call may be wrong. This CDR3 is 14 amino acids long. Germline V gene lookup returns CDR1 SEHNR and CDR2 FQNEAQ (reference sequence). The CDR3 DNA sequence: TGTGCCAGCAACCAGGGAGGGAGCTCCTACGAGCAGTACTTC. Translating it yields CASNQGGSSYEQYF.

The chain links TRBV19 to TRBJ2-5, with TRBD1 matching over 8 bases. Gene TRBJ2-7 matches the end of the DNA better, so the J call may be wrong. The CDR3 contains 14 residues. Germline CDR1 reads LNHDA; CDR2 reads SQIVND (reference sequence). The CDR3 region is CASSPPGGRYEQYF. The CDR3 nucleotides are TGTGCCAGTAGTCCGCCAGGGGGCCGGTACGAGCAGTACTTC.

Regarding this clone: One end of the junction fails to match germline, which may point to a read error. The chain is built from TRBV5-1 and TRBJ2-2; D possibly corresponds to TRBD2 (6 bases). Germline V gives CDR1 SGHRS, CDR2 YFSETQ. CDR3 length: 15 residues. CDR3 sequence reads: CASRLGSGETGELFF. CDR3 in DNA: TGCGCCAGCAGGTTGGGGTCGGGGGAAACCGGGGAGCTGTTTTTT.

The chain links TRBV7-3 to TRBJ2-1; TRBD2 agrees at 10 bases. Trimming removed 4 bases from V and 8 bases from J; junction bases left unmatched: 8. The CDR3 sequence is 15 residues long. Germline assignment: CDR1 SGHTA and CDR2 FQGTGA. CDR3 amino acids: CASSSTSGAWDEQFF. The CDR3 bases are TGTGCCAGCAGCTCTACTAGCGGGGCTTGGGATGAGCAGTTCTTC.

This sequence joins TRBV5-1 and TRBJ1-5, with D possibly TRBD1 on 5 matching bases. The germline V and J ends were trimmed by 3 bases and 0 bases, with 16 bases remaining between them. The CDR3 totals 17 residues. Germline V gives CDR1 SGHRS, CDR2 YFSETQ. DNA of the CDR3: TGCGCCAGCAGCTCCCGGGACTGGGGGTTTAGCAATCAGCCCCAGCATTTT. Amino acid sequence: CASSSRDWGFSNQPQHF.

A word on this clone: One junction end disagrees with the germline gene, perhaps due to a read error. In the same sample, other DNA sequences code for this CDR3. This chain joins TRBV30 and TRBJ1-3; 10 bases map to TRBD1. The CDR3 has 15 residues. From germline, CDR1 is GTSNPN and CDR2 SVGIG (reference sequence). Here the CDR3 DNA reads TGCGCCTGGTTCCCCGGGACAGGGGAAGGAAACACCATATATTTT. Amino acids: CAWFPGTGEGNTIYF.

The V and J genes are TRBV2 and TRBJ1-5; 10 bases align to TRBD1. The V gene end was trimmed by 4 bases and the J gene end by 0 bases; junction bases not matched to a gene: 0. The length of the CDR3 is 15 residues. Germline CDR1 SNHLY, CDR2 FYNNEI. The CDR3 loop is CASSGTGGSNQPQHF. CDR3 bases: TGTGCCAGCAGTGGGACAGGGGGTAGCAATCAGCCCCAGCATTTT.

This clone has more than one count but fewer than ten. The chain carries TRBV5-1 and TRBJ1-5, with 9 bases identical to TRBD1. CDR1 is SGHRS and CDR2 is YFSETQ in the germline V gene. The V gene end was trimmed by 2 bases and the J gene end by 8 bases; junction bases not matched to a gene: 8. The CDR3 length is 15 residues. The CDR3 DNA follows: TGCGCCAGCAGCTTTGACGGACAGGGGAAGGAGCCCCAGCATTTT. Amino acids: CASSFDGQGKEPQHF.

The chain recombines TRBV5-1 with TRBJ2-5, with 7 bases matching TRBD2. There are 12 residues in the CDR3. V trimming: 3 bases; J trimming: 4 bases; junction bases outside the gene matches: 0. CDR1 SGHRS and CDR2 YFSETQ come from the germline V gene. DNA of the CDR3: TGCGCCAGCAGCTCGGGGGGAGAGACCCAGTACTTC. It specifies CASSSGGETQYF.

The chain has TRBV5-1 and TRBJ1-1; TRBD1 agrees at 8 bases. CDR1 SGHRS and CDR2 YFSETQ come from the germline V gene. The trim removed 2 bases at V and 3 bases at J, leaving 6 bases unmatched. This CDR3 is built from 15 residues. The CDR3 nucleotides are TGCGCCAGCAGCTTCAGGGGGCCGGGCGACACTGAAGCTTTCTTT. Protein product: CASSFRGPGDTEAFF.

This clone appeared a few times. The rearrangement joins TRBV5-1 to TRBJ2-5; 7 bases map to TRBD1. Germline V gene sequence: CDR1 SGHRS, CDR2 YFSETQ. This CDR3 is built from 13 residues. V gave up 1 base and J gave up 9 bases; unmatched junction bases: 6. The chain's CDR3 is CASSLPGGEAQYF. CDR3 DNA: TGCGCCAGCAGCTTGCCAGGGGGTGAGGCCCAGTACTTC.

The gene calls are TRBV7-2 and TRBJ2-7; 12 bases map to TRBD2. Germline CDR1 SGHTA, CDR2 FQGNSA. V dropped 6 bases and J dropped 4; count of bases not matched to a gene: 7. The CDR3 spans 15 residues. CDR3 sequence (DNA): TGTGCCAGCAGTTCCTCTAGCGGGGGGGAGTACGAGCAGTACTTC. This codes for CASSSSSGGEYEQYF. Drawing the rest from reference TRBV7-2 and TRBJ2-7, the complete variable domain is GAGVSQSPSNKVTEKGKDVELRCDPISGHTALYWYRQSLGQGLEFLIYFQGNSAPDKSGLPSDRFSAERTGGSVSTLTIQRTQQEDSAVYLCASSSSSGGEYEQYFGPGTRLTVT.

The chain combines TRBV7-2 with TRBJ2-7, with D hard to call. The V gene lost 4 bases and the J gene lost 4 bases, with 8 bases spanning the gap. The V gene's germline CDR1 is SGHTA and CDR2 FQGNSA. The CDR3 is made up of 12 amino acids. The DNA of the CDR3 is TGTGCCAGCAGCTCACACAATTACGAGCAGTACTTC. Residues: CASSSHNYEQYF.

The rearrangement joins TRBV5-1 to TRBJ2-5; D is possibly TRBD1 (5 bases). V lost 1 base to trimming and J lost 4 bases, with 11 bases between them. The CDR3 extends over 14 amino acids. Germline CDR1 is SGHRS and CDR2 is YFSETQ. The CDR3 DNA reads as TGCGCCAGCAGCTTGAGGGGCGTAGGAGAGACCCAGTACTTC. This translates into CASSLRGVGETQYF.